This T cell receptor beta chain emerged from a study of siplizumab effects on memory and regulatory T cells. Study-wide results and limits: Alloreactive sequences from unstimulated CD4+ memory cells fell significantly with siplizumab.

The assay was immunoSEQ multiplex PCR, and TCRdb's table has in-frame clones only and misses some. The sample holds some 100,000 clones, approximately 91% seen once. The sample holds a few counts of this clone. Its antigen is unidentified. Other DNA sequences within the sample encode an identical CDR3. This CDR3 region has 17 residues. J gave up 4 bases and V 0 bases, and 8 bases lay outside the gene matches. Per the germline V gene, CDR1 is SGDLS and CDR2 is YYNGEE. The rearrangement links TRBV9 to TRBJ2-3; 10 bases map to TRBD2. The specimen sequenced was CD4+ T cells sorted from blood. This receptor was identified in a human donor in good health. Some clones in this sample may be carry-over from other donors' samples. The CDR3 DNA reads as TGTGCCAGCAGCGTAGTGCCTAGCGGGAGAGGGGCAGATACGCAGTATTTT. This encodes CASSVVPSGRGADTQYF.